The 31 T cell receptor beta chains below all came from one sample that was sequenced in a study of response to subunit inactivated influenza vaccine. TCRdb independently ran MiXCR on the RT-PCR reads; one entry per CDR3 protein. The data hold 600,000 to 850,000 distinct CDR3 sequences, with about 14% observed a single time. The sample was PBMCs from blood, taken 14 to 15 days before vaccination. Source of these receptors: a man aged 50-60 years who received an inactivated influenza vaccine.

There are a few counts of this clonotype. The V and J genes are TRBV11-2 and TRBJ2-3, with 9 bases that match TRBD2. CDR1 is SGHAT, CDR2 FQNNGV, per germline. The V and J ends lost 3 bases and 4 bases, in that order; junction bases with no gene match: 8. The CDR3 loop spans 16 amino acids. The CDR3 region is CASSFTVAGVADTQYF. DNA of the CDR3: TGTGCCAGCAGCTTTACCGTAGCGGGAGTCGCAGATACGCAGTATTTT.

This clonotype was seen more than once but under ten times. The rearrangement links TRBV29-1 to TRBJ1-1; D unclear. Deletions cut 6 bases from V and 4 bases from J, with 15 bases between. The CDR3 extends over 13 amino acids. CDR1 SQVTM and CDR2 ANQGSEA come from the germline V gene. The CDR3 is CSVVGFSGTEAFF. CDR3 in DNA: TGCAGCGTCGTCGGCTTCTCCGGCACTGAAGCTTTCTTT.

The CDR3 DNA reads as TGCGCCAGCAGCCAAGATGGACAGGGAGGGCGCGAGCAGTACTTC. It specifies CASSQDGQGGREQYF. The chain joins TRBV4-3 to TRBJ2-7; weak D call: TRBD1 (8 bases). The length of the CDR3 is 15 residues. With 0 bases removed from V and 6 bases from J, the gap between germline ends came to 15 bases. Germline lookup yields CDR1 LGHNA and CDR2 YSLEER.

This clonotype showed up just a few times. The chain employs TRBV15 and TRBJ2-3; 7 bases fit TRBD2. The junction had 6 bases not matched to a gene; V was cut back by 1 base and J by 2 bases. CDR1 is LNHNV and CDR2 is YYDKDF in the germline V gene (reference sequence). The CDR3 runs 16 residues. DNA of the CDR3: TGTGCCACCAGCAGAGCAGGACTAGGTATCACAGATACGCAGTATTTT. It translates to CATSRAGLGITDTQYF.

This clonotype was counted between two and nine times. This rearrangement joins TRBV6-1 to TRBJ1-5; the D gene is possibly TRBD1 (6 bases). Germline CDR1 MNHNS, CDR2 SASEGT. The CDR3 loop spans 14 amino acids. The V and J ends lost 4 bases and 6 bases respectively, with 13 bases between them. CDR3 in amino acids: CASSVRSGAQPQHF. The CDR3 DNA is TGTGCCAGCAGTGTAAGGTCGGGGGCTCAGCCCCAGCATTTT.

CDR3 protein: CASSEELAVINNEQFF. The CDR3 DNA reads TGTGCCAGCAGTGAAGAGCTAGCGGTAATCAACAATGAGCAGTTCTTC. This chain uses TRBV2 with TRBJ2-1, with 7 bases that match TRBD2. After removal of 1 base from V and 5 bases from J, the junction contained 8 bases not matched to a gene. The germline V gene has CDR1 SNHLY and CDR2 FYNNEI. The CDR3 consists of 16 residues. The entire variable domain, with the rest obtained from reference TRBV2 and TRBJ2-1, is as follows: EPEVTQTPSHQVTQMGQEVILRCVPISNHLYFYWYRQILGQKVEFLVSFYNNEISEKSEIFDDQFSVERPDGSNFTLKIRSTKLEDSAMYFCASSEELAVINNEQFFGPGTRLTVL.

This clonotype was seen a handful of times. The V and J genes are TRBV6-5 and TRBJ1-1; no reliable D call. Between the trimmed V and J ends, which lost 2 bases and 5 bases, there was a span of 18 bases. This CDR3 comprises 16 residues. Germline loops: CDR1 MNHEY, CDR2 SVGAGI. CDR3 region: CASSYIGSAISTEAFF. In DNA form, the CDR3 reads TGTGCCAGCAGTTACATAGGTTCTGCCATCTCAACTGAAGCTTTCTTT.

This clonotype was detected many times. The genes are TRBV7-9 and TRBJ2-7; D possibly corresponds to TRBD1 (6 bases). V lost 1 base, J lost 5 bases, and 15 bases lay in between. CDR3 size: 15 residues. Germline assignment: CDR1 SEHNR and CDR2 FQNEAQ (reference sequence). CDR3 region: CASSLGSTGIDEQYF. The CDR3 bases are TGTGCCAGCAGCTTAGGTTCGACAGGCATAGACGAGCAGTACTTC.

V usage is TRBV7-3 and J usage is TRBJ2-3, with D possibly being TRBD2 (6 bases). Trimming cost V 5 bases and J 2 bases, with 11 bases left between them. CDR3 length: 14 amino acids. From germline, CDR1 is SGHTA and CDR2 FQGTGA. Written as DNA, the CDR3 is TGTGCCAGCAGCACGGGAGTTTTCACAGATACGCAGTATTTT. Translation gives CASSTGVFTDTQYF.

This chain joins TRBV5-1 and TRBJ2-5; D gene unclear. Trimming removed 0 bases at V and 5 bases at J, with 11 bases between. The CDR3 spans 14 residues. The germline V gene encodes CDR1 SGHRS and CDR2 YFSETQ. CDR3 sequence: CASSLGRAHETQYF. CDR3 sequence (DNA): TGCGCCAGCAGCTTGGGCCGGGCGCATGAGACCCAGTACTTC.

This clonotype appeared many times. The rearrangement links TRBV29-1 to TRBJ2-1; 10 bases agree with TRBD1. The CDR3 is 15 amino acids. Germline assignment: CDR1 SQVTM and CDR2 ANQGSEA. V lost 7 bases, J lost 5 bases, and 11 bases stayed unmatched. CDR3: CSADPGQGLNNEQFF. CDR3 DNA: TGCAGCGCCGACCCGGGACAGGGGTTAAACAATGAGCAGTTCTTC.

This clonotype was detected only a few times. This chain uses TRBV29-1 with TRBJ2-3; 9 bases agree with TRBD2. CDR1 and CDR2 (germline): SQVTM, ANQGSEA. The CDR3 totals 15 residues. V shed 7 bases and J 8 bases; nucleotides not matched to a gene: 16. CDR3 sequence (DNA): TGCAGCGCTTCCCCTAGCGGGAAAGCGACTGGTACGCAGTATTTT. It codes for CSASPSGKATGTQYF.

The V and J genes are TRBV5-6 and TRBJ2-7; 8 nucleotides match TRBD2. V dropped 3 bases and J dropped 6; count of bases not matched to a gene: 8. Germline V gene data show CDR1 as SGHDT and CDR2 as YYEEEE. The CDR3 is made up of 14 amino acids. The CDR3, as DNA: TGTGCCAGCAGCTGGGCGACTAGCGACGGCGAGCAGTACTTC. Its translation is CASSWATSDGEQYF.

CDR3 residues: CASSFRDRGGVAQYF. The CDR3 DNA is TGTGCCAGCAGTTTCCGGGACAGGGGCGGGGTTGCGCAGTATTTT. The rearrangement uses TRBV27 and TRBJ2-3, with 10 bases identical to TRBD1. Germline V gene lookup returns CDR1 MNHEY and CDR2 SMNVEV (reference sequence). This CDR3 has 15 residues. The ends lost 3 bases at V and 10 bases at J; junction bases unmatched: 10.

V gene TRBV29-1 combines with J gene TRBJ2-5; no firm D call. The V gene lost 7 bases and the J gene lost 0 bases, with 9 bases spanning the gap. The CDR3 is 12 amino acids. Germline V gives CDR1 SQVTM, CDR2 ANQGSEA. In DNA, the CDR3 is TGCAGCGGGGGAATTAACCAAGAGACCCAGTACTTC. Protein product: CSGGINQETQYF.

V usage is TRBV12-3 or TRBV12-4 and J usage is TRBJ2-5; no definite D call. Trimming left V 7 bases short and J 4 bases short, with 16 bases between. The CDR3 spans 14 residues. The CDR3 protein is CASTFRMGRETQYF. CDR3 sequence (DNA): TGTGCCAGCACCTTTCGGATGGGAAGAGAGACCCAGTACTTC.

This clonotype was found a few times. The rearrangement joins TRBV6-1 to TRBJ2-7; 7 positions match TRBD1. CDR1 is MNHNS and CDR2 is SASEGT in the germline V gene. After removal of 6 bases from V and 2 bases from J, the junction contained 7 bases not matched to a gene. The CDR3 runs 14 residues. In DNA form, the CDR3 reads TGTGCCAGCAGATCAGGGACAGTCCCCTACGAGCAGTACTTC. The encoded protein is CASRSGTVPYEQYF.

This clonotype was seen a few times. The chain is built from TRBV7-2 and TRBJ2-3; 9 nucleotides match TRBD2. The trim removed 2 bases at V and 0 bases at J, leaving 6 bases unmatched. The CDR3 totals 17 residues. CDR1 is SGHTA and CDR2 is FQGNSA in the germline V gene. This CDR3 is CASSLKAGGFSTDTQYF. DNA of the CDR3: TGTGCCAGCAGCTTAAAAGCGGGGGGATTCAGCACAGATACGCAGTATTTT.

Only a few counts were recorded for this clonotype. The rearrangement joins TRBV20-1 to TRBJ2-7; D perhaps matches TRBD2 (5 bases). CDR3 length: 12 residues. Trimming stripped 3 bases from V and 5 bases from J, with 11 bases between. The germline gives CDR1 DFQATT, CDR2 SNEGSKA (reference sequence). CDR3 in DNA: TGCAGTGCTAGTACTAGATGGCACGAGCAGTACTTC. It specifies CSASTRWHEQYF.

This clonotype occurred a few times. CDR3 bases: TGTGCCAGCAGCTTCAAAATAGCGGCAGATACGCAGTATTTT. Its protein is CASSFKIAADTQYF. The J gene is TRBJ2-3, the V gene TRBV13, with a possible D match to TRBD2 (6 bases). The CDR3 consists of 14 residues. The germline V gene encodes CDR1 PRHDT and CDR2 FYEKMQ (reference sequence). V was shortened by 3 bases and J by 4 bases, with 11 bases between the two germline ends.

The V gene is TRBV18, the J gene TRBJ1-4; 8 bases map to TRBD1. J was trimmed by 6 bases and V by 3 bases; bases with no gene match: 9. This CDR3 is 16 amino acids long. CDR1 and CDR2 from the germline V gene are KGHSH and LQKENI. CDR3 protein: CASSPSPGQAYEKLFF. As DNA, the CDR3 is TGTGCCAGCTCACCGTCACCGGGACAGGCGTATGAAAAACTGTTTTTT.

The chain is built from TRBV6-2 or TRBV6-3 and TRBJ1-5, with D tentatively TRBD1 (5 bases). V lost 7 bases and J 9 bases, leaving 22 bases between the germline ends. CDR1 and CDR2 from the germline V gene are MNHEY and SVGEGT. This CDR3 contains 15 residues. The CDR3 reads CASTLTGFGTGPQHF. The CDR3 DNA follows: TGTGCCAGCACCCTAACGGGTTTCGGAACAGGGCCCCAGCATTTT.

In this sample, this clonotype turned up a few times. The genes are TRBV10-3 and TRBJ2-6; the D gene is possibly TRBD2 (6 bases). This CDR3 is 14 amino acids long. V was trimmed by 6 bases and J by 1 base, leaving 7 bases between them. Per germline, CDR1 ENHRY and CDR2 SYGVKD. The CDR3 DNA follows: TGTGCCATCAGAGGGAGGTCTGGGGCCAACGTCCTGACTTTC. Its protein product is CAIRGRSGANVLTF.

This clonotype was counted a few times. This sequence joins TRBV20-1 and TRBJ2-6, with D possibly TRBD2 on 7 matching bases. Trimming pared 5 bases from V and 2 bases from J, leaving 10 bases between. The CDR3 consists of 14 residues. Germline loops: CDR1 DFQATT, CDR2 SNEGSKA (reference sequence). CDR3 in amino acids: CSARGAAGANVLTF. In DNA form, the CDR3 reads TGCAGTGCTCGGGGGGCAGCTGGGGCCAACGTCCTGACTTTC.

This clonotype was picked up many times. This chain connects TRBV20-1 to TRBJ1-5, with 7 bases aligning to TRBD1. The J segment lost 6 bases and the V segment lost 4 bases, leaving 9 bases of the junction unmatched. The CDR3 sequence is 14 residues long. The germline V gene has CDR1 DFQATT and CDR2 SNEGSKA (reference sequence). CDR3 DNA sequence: TGCAGTGCTACTCATTCGACAGGGAGTCAGCCCCAGCATTTT. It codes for CSATHSTGSQPQHF.

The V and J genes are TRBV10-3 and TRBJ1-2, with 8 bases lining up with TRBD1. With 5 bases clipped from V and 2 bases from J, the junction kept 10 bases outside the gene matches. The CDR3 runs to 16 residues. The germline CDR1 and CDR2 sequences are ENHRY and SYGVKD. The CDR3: CAISLAHGTGNYGYTF. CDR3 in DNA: TGTGCCATCAGTTTGGCCCACGGGACAGGAAACTATGGCTACACCTTC.

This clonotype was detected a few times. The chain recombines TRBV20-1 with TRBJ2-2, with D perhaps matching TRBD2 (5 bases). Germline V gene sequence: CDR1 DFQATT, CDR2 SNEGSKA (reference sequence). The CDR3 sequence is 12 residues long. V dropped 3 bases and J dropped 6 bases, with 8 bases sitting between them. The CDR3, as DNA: TGCAGTGCTAGGGAAGCGGCCGGGGAGCTGTTTTTT. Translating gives CSAREAAGELFF.

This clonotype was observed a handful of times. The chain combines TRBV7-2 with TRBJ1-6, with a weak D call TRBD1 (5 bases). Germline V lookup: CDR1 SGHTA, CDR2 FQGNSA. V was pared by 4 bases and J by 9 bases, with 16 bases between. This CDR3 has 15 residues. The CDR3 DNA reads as TGTGCCAGCAGCTCGGGGCGGGGGTTTGGTTCACCCCTCCACTTT. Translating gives CASSSGRGFGSPLHF.

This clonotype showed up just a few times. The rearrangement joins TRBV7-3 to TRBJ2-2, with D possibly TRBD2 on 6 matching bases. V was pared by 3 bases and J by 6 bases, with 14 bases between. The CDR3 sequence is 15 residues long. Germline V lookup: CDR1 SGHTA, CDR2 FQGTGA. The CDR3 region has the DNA TGTGCCAGCAGCTTGGAGGCGGGACTGGCCGGGGAGCTGTTTTTT. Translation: CASSLEAGLAGELFF.

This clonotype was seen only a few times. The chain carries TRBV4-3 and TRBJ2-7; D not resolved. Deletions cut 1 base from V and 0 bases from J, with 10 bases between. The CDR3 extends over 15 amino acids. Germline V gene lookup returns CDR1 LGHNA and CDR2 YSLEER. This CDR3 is CASSQVRASSYEQYF. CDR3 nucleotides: TGCGCCAGCAGCCAAGTGAGAGCTTCCTCCTACGAGCAGTACTTC.

The CDR3 region is CASSLGGRGDNEQFF. For the CDR3, the DNA is TGTGCCAGCAGCTTAGGTGGGAGAGGGGACAATGAGCAGTTCTTC. The genes are TRBV7-6 and TRBJ2-1; D may match TRBD1 or TRBD2 (5 bases each). The V gene's germline CDR1 is SGHVS and CDR2 FNYEAQ. The V end was cut by 1 base, the J end by 5 bases, with 12 bases between. The CDR3 is 15 residues long.